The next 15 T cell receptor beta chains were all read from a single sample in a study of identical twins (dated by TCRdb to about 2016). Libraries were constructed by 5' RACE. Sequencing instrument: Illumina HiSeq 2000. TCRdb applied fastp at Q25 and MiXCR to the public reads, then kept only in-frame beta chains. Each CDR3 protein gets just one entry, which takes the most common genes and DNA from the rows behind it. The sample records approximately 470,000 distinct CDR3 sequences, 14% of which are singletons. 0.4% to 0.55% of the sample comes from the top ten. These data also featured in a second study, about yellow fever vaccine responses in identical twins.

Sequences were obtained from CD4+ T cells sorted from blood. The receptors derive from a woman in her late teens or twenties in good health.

The CDR3 spells CSVDRPGSDYEQYF. As DNA, the CDR3 is TGCAGCGTTGATCGACCGGGGTCAGACTACGAGCAGTACTTC. The chain recombines TRBV29-1 with TRBJ2-7; tentative D call: TRBD2 (5 bases). The CDR3 spans 14 residues. Deletions cut 3 bases from V and 3 bases from J, with 15 bases between. Germline V gene sequence: CDR1 SQVTM, CDR2 ANQGSEA.

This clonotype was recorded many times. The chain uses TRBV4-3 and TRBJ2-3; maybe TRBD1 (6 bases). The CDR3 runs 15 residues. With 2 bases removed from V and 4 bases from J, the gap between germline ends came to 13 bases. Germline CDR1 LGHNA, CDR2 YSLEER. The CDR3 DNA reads TGCGCCAGCAGCCAACCAGGGGCTGGAGCAGATACGCAGTATTTT. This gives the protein CASSQPGAGADTQYF.

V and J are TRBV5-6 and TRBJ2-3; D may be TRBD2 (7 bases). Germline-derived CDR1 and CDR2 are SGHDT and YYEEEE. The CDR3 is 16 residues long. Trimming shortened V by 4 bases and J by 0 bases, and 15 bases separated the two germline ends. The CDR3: CASSMARGASTDTQYF. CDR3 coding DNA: TGTGCCAGCAGCATGGCCCGGGGGGCGAGCACAGATACGCAGTATTTT.

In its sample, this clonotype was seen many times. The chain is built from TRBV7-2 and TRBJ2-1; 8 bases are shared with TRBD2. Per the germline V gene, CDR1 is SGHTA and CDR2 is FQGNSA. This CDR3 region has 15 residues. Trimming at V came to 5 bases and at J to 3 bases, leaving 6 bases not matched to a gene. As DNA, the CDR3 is TGTGCCAGCAGCCGGGGACTAGAGTACTACAATGAGCAGTTCTTC. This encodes CASSRGLEYYNEQFF.

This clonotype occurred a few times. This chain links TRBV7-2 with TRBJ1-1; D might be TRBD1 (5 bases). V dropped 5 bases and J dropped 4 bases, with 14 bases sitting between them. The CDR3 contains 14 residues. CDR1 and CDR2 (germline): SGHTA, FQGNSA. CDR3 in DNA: TGTGCCAGCAGCCCGTCCTCCGGGACCACTGAAGCTTTCTTT. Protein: CASSPSSGTTEAFF.

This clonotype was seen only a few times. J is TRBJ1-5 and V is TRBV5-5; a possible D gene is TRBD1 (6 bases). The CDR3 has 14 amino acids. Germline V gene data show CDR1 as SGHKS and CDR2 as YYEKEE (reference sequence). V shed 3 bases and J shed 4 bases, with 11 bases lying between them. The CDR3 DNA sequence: TGTGCCAGCAGCTCCGGAGGGGGGAATCAGCCCCAGCATTTT. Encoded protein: CASSSGGGNQPQHF.

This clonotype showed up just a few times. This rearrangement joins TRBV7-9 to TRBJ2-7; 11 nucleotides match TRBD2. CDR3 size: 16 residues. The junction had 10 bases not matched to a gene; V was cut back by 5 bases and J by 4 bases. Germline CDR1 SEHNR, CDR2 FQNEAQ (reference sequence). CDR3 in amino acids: CASSLTLAGGGYEQYF. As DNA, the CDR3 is TGTGCCAGCAGCCTCACCCTAGCGGGAGGTGGTTACGAGCAGTACTTC.

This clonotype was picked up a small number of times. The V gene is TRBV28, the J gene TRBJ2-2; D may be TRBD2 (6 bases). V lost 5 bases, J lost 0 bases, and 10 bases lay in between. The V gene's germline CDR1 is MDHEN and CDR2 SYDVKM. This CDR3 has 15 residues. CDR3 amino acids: CASSNSGPNTGELFF. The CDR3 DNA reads TGTGCCAGCAGTAATAGCGGACCGAACACCGGGGAGCTGTTTTTT.

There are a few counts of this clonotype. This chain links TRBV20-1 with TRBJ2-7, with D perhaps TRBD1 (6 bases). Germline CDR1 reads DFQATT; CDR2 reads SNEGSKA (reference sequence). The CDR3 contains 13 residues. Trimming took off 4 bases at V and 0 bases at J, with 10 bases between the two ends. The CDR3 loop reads CSATDRSSYEQYF. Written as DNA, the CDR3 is TGCAGTGCTACCGACAGGAGCTCCTACGAGCAGTACTTC.

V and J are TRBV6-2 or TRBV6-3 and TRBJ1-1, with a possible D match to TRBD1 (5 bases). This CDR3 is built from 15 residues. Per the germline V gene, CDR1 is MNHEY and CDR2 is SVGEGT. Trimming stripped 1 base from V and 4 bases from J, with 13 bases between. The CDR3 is CASSYFVQGGTEAFF. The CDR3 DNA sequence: TGTGCCAGCAGTTACTTTGTGCAGGGTGGCACTGAAGCTTTCTTT.

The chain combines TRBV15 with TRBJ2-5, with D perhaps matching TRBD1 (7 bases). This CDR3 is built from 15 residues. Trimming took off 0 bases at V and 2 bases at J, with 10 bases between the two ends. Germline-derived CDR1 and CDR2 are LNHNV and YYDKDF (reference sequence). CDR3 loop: CATSRDPGGQETQYF. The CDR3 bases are TGTGCCACCAGCAGAGATCCAGGGGGGCAAGAGACCCAGTACTTC.

DNA for the CDR3: TGTGCCATCAGTGAGTTACCGACTAGCGCGTGGGAGACCCAGTACTTC. Translation: CAISELPTSAWETQYF. V is TRBV10-3 and J is TRBJ2-5; 8 bases map to TRBD2. This CDR3 is 16 amino acids long. The ends lost 1 base at V and 5 bases at J; junction bases unmatched: 9. Germline V CDR1 and CDR2: ENHRY, SYGVKD.

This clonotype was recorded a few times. The CDR3 sequence is CASSTTGSTGELFF. Here the CDR3 DNA reads TGTGCCAGCAGCACGACAGGGAGCACCGGGGAGCTGTTTTTT. The chain links TRBV2 to TRBJ2-2; 7 bases are a match to TRBD1. V was pared by 6 bases and J by 4 bases, with 5 bases of the junction left unmatched. Per germline, CDR1 SNHLY and CDR2 FYNNEI. The CDR3 contains 14 residues.

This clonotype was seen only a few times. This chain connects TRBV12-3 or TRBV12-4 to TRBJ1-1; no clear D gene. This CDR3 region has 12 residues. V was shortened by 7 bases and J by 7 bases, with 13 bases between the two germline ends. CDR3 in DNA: TGTGCCAGCATTGGGTTATCCGATGAAGCTTTCTTT. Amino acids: CASIGLSDEAFF.

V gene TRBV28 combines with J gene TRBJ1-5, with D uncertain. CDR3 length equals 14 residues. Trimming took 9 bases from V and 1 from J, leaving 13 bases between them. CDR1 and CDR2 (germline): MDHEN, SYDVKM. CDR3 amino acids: CASSTPISNQPQHF. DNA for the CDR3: TGTGCCAGTTCGACCCCTATCAGCAATCAGCCCCAGCATTTT. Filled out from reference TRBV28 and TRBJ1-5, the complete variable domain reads DVKVTQSSRYLVKRTGEKVFLECVQDMDHENMFWYRQDPGLGLRLIYFSYDVKMKEKGDIPEGYSVSREKKERFSLILESASTNQTSMYLCASSTPISNQPQHFGDGTRLSIL.